The clone carrying this T cell receptor beta chain was observed a few times. Its antigen is unknown. The data belong to a study of T cell responses to AZD1222 COVID-19 vaccine. Study-level background: Some second doses came at about 4 weeks and others at about 12 weeks; these were pooled.

TCRdb's copy holds only in-frame clones and misses some; the assay was immunoSEQ multiplex PCR. The sample includes some 170,000 clones, around nine tenths of them seen just once. Whole-study results and caveats: Dominant at 160-218 and 743-854, vaccine-associated CD4 TCRs also spanned spike. Variant regions that are unmutated are reportedly the target of nearly half of spike-specific TCRs.

Trimming cost V 7 bases and J 6 bases; bases outside gene matches: 8. Germline V gene sequence: CDR1 SQVTM, CDR2 ANQGSEA. This CDR3 contains 13 residues. The sample was peripheral blood, taken on day 0 of AZD1222 vaccination. The clonotype was recovered from an adult in good health. This chain uses TRBV29-1 with TRBJ1-2; 10 positions match TRBD1. The CDR3 is CSGAPGQGHGYTF. For the CDR3, the DNA is TGCAGCGGCGCACCGGGACAGGGGCATGGCTACACCTTC.